The clone carrying this TCR beta chain was seen more than once but under ten times. This entry belongs to a study of T cell clones after liver transplantation. Study at large: Post-transplant blood was tracked for graft-donor-reactive T cell clones identified in a pre-transplant mixed lymphocyte reaction. At least one year of complete immunosuppression withdrawal without enzymes over twice normal defined tolerance.

The repertoire was sequenced with immunoSEQ multiplex PCR; TCRdb's copy has only in-frame clones and lacks some. This sample has 95,000 to 130,000 clones, with 90% found just once. The CDR3 is 17 amino acids. The ends lost 4 bases at V and 4 bases at J; junction bases unmatched: 11. The germline V gene has CDR1 SGHRS and CDR2 YFSETQ. The chain couples TRBV5-1 to TRBJ2-1; 10 bases match TRBD1. This clonotype was obtained from a human patient who received a liver transplant. The graft donor may have given rise to some T cells. The material sequenced was CD4+ T cells from blood, taken 12 months after liver transplant. The CDR3 DNA follows: TGCGCCAGCAGCGCTGGTATGGACAGGGGGGCATACAATGAGCAGTTCTTC. Translated: CASSAGMDRGAYNEQFF.